The 14 T cell receptor beta chains given below trace back to one sample, sequenced in a study of shared clonotypes between healthy human individuals. Profiling relied on immunoSEQ multiplex PCR, and the TCRdb table lists in-frame clones only, not all of them. This sample carries 150,000 to 200,000 clones, 65% to 80% of them seen once, and the ten largest clones take about 10%. Sequencing used memory CD4+ T cells sorted from blood. Subset denoted: CD45RA-negative fraction. The receptor set was obtained from a young man in good health.

This clone appeared a single time. The gene calls are TRBV15 and TRBJ2-7, with TRBD1 identical over 8 bases. CDR3 length equals 15 residues. The germline CDR1 and CDR2 sequences are LNHNV and YYDKDF (reference sequence). V shed 3 bases and J 3 bases; nucleotides not matched to a gene: 7. The CDR3 sequence is CATSSGDRIYYEQYF. The CDR3 DNA reads as TGTGCCACCAGCAGCGGGGACAGGATTTACTACGAGCAGTACTTC.

V usage is TRBV2 and J usage is TRBJ1-2; D is possibly TRBD1 (6 bases). Deletions cut 8 bases from V and 0 bases from J, with 10 bases between. The CDR3 totals 13 residues. Germline CDR1 reads SNHLY; CDR2 reads FYNNEI. CDR3 nucleotide sequence: TGTGCCAGCCGACAGGACGCTAACTATGGCTACACCTTC. This translates into CASRQDANYGYTF.

This chain connects TRBV30 to TRBJ2-3; no clear D gene. Germline V CDR1 and CDR2: GTSNPN, SVGIG (reference sequence). The CDR3 runs 11 residues. The ends were cut back, 3 bases at V and 4 bases at J, with 5 bases in the middle. This CDR3 reads CAWRYADTQYF. The CDR3, as DNA: TGTGCCTGGAGGTACGCAGATACGCAGTATTTT.

This chain connects TRBV27 to TRBJ2-2, with unresolved D. Germline CDR1 and CDR2: MNHEY and SMNVEV (reference sequence). Trimming took off 5 bases at V and 4 bases at J, with 8 bases between the two ends. The CDR3 covers 13 residues. The CDR3 DNA reads TGTGCCAGCAGTCATAAAGGCACCGGGGAGCTGTTTTTT. Translating gives CASSHKGTGELFF.

The sample holds a few counts of this clone. This chain links TRBV7-2 with TRBJ2-2; the match to TRBD2 covers 8 bases. The V and J ends lost 3 bases and 6 bases, in that order; junction bases with no gene match: 15. Per the germline V gene, CDR1 is SGHTA and CDR2 is FQGNSA. This CDR3 has 18 residues. CDR3 in DNA: TGTGCCAGCAGCTTCAATAGACCACAGGCGGGAGGAGCCGGGGAGCTGTTTTTT. The encoded protein is CASSFNRPQAGGAGELFF.

This rearrangement joins TRBV4-3 to TRBJ2-3; 7 bases are shared with TRBD2. CDR1 is LGHNA, CDR2 YSLEER, per germline. The CDR3 extends over 16 amino acids. Trimming cost V 4 bases and J 1 base; bases outside gene matches: 8. CDR3 DNA: TGCGCCAGCAGCCCAACTAGCGAACAACGCACAGATACGCAGTATTTT. Protein sequence: CASSPTSEQRTDTQYF.

The chain joins TRBV7-2 to TRBJ2-7; 7 bases match TRBD1. Germline assignment: CDR1 SGHTA and CDR2 FQGNSA. J lost 2 bases, V lost 5 bases, and 6 bases had no gene match. CDR3 length equals 14 residues. The CDR3 region has the DNA TGTGCCAGCAGCACCCGGACAGGTCCCTACGAGCAGTACTTC. Its protein product is CASSTRTGPYEQYF.

This sequence joins TRBV18 and TRBJ1-1, with 7 bases that match TRBD1. Trimming cost V 3 bases and J 0 bases; bases outside gene matches: 16. The CDR3 contains 19 residues. CDR1 and CDR2 from the germline V gene are KGHSH and LQKENI. The CDR3 here is CASSPYRSGQRNMNTEAFF. The CDR3 DNA reads as TGTGCCAGCTCACCGTATAGATCGGGACAGCGTAACATGAACACTGAAGCTTTCTTT.

The chain uses TRBV5-4 and TRBJ2-2, with 12 positions matching TRBD2. The CDR3 extends over 15 amino acids. With V trimmed by 6 bases and J by 6 bases, 6 bases remained unmatched. CDR1 SGHNT and CDR2 YYREEE come from the germline V gene (reference sequence). The CDR3 nucleotides are TGTGCCAGCACCGCCGGACTAGCGGGGTCCGGGGAGCTGTTTTTT. Translated, it gives CASTAGLAGSGELFF.

The chain links TRBV18 to TRBJ2-5; 15 nucleotides line up with TRBD2. This CDR3 has 17 amino acids. Germline V gene sequence: CDR1 KGHSH, CDR2 LQKENI. Germline trimming cut 6 bases from V and 4 bases from J; bases unmatched to any gene: 9. The CDR3 loop reads CASSLLGTSGRTETQYF. CDR3 DNA: TGTGCCAGCTCGCTACTAGGGACTAGCGGGAGGACAGAGACCCAGTACTTC.

The V call is TRBV5-1, the J call TRBJ2-7; the match to TRBD1 covers 7 bases. Per the germline V gene, CDR1 is SGHRS and CDR2 is YFSETQ. The junction had 3 bases not matched to a gene; V was cut back by 0 bases and J by 3 bases. This CDR3 comprises 14 residues. The CDR3 sequence is CASSLEGQSYEQYF. The CDR3 region has the DNA TGCGCCAGCAGCTTGGAGGGACAGAGCTACGAGCAGTACTTC.

V gene TRBV7-9 combines with J gene TRBJ1-5; D ambiguous. Looked up from germline, CDR1 is SEHNR and CDR2 is FQNEAQ (reference sequence). This CDR3 comprises 11 residues. Deletions cut 1 base from V and 7 bases from J, with 2 bases between. CDR3 DNA: TGTGCCAGCAGCTTAGGGCAGCCCCAGCATTTT. Protein product: CASSLGQPQHF.

In this sample, this clone turned up a few times. The chain couples TRBV6-1 to TRBJ2-2, with D maybe TRBD1 (5 bases). The V gene's germline CDR1 is MNHNS and CDR2 SASEGT. Trimming pared 3 bases from V and 3 bases from J, leaving 5 bases between. This CDR3 contains 13 residues. The CDR3 DNA reads as TGTGCCAGCAGTGACAGGGACACCGGGGAGCTGTTTTTT. It encodes CASSDRDTGELFF.

This sequence joins TRBV5-6 and TRBJ2-5; possible D gene TRBD1, 6 bases. CDR1 and CDR2 from the germline V gene are SGHDT and YYEEEE. This CDR3 is built from 14 residues. Between the trimmed V and J ends, which lost 4 bases and 7 bases, there was a span of 17 bases. Here the CDR3 DNA reads TGTGCCAGCAGCCCCAGGACAGTTCCCGTGACCCAGTACTTC. It specifies CASSPRTVPVTQYF.